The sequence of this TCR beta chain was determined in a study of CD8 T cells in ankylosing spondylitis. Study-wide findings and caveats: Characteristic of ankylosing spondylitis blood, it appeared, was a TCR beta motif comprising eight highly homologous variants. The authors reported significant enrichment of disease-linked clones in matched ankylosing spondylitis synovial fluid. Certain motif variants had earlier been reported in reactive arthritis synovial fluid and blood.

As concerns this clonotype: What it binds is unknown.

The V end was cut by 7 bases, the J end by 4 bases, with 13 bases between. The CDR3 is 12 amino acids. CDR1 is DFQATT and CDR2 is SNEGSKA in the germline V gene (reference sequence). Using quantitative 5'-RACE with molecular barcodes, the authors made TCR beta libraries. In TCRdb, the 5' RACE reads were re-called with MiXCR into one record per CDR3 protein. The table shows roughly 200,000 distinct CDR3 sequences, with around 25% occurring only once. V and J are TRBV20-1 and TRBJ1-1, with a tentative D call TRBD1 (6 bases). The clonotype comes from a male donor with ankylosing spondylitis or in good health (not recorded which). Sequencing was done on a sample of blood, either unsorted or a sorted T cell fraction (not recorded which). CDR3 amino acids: CSVPGEGTEAFF. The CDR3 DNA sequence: TGCAGTGTACCAGGGGAGGGCACTGAAGCTTTCTTT.